This TCR beta chain was profiled in a study of T cell responses to AZD1222 COVID-19 vaccine. Looking at the study overall: Pooled together were second doses at about 4 or about 12 weeks. General study results and limits: Among the donors, most were white British and more were female, and clonal diversity was possibly underestimated. Seropositive AZD1222 recipients at baseline numbered only six or seven. Unmutated variant regions are reportedly the target of nearly half of TCRs that are spike-specific.

In the case of this clone: Its target is not known.

The protocol was immunoSEQ multiplex PCR, while the TCRdb copy is restricted to in-frame clones and leaves out a portion. In the table there are about 150,000 clones, 90% to 95% of which are singletons. V lost 6 bases and J 6 bases, leaving 17 bases between the germline ends. Germline loops: CDR1 SSHAT, CDR2 FNYEAQ (reference sequence). CDR3 length equals 15 residues. The sample in question was peripheral blood, obtained on day 0 of AZD1222 vaccination. The chain is built from TRBV7-7 and TRBJ1-4, with D hard to call. This clonotype was sampled from an adult in good health. This chain's CDR3 is CASSFAGQRDEKLFF. The CDR3 nucleotides read TGTGCCAGCAGTTTTGCCGGGCAGCGTGATGAAAAACTGTTTTTT. Supplemented by reference TRBV7-7 and TRBJ1-4, the full variable domain reads GAGVSQSPRYKVTKRGQDVTLRCDPISSHATLYWYQQALGQGPEFLTYFNYEAQPDKSGLPSDRFSAERPEGSISTLTIQRTEQRDSAMYRCASSFAGQRDEKLFFGSGTQLSVL.